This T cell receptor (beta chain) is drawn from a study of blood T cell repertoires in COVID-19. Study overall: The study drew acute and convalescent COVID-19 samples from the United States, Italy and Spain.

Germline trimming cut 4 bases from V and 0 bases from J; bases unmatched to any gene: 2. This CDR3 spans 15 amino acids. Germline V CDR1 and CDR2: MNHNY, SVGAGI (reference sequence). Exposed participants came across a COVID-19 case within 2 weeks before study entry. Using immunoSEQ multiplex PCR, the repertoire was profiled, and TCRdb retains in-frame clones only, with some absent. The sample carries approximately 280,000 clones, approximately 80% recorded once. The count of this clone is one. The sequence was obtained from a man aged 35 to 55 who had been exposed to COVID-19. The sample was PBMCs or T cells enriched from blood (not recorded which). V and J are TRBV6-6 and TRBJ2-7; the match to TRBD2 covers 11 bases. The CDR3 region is CASSSTSGSSYEQYF. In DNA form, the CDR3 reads TGTGCCAGCAGTTCTACTAGCGGGAGCTCCTACGAGCAGTACTTC.